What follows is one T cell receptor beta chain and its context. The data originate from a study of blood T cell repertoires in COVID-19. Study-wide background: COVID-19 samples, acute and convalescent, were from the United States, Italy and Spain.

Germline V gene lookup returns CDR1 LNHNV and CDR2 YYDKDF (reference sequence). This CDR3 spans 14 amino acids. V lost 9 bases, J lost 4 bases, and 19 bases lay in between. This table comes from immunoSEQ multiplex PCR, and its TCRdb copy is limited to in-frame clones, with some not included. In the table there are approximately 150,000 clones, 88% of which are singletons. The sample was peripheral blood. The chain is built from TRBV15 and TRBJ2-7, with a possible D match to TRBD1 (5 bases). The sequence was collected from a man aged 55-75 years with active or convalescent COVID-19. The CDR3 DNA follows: TGTGCCACTTCTCCTACAGGTTCCAAATACGAGCAGTACTTC. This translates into CATSPTGSKYEQYF.